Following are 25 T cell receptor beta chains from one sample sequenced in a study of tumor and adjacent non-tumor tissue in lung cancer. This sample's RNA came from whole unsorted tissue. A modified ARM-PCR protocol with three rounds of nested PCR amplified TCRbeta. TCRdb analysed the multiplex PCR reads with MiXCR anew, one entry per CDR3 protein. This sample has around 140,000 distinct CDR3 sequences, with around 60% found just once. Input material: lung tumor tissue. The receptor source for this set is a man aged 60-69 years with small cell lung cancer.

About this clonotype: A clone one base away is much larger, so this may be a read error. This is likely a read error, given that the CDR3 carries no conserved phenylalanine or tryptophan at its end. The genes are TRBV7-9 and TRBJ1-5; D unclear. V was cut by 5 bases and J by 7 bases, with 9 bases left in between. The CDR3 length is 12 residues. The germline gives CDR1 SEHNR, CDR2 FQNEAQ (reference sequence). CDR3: CASSQPGQPQHI. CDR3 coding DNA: TGTGCCAGCAGCCAGCCCGGACAGCCCCAGCATATT.

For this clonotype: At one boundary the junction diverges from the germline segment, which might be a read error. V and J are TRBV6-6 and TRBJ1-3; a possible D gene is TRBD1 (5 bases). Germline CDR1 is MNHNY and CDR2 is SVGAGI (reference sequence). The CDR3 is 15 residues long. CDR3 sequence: CASNYGRDLLNTIYF. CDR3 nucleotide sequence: TGTGCCAGCAATTACGGACGGGACCTCCTAAACACCATATATTTT.

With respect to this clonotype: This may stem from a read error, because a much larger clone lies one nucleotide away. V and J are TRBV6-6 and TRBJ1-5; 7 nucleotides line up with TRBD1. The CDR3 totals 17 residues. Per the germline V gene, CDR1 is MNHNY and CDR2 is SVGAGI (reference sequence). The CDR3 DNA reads TGTGCCAGCAGTTCCCGACAGGGAGTGAATAGCAATCAGCCCCAGAATTTT. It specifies CASSSRQGVNSNQPQNF.

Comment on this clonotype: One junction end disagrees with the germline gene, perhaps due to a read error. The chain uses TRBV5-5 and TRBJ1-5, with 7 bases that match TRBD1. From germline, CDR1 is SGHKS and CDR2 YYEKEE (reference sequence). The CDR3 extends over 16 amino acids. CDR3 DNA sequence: TGTGCCAGCAGCTTGGAGGGGCAGGGGGGTAATCATCCCCAGCATTTT. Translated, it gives CASSLEGQGGNHPQHF.

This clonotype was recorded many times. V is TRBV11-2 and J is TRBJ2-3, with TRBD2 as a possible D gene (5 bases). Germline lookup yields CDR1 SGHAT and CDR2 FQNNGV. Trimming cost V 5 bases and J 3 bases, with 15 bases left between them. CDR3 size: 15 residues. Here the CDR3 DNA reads TGTGCCAGCAGCCCAGAGGGCTATAGAACAGATACGCAGTATTTT. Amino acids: CASSPEGYRTDTQYF.

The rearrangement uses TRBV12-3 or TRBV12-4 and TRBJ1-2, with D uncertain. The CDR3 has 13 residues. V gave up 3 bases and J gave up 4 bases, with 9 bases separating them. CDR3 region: CASSFSGSYGYTF. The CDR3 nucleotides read TGTGCCAGCAGTTTTAGCGGCAGCTATGGCTACACCTTC.

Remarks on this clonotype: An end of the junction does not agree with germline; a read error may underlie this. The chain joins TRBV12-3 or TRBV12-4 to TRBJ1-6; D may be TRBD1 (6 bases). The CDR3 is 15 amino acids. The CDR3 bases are TGTACCAGCAGTTCCGCGGACAGCCTCAATTCACCCCTCCACTTT. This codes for CTSSSADSLNSPLHF.

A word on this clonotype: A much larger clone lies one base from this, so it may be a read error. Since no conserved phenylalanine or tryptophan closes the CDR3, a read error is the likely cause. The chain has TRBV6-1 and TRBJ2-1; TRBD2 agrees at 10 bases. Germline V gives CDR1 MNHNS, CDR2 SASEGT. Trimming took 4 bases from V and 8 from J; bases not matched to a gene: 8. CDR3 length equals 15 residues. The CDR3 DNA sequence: TGTGCCAGCAGTGTACCTAGCGGGAGTCGGGATGAGCAGTTCTTG. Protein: CASSVPSGSRDEQFL.

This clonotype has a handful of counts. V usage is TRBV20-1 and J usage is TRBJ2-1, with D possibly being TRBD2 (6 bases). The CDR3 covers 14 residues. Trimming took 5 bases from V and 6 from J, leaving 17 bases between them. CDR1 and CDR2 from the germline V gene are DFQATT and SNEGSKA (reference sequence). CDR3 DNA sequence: TGCAGTGCTCCCTTCAGTCCGCGGGGCAATGAGCAGTTCTTC. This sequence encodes CSAPFSPRGNEQFF.

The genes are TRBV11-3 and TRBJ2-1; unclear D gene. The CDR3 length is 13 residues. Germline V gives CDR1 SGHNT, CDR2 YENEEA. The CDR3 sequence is CVNSTKSEDEQFF. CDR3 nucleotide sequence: TGTGTCAACAGCACAAAGAGTGAGGATGAGCAGTTCTTC.

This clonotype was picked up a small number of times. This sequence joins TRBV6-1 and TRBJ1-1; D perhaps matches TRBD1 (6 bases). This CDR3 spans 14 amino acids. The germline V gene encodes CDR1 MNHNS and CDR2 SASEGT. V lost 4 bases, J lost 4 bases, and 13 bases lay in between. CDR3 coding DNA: TGTGCCAGCAGTGGACTGGTCAGGGGCACTGAAGCTTTCTTT. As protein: CASSGLVRGTEAFF.

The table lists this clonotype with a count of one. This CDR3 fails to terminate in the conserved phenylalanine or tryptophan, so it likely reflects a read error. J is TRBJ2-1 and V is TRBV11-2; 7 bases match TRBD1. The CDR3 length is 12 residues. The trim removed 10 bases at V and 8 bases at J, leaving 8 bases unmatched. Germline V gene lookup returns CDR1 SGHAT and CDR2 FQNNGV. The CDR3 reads CAIRYRGDEQFS. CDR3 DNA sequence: TGTGCCATCAGGTACAGGGGCGATGAGCAGTTCTCC.

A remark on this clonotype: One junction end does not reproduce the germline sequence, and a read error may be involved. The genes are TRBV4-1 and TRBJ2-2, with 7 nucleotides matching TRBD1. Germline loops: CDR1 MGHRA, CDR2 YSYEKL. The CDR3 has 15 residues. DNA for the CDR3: TGCGTCAGCTTAAAGGACAGGCTGAACACCGGGGAGCTGTTTTTT. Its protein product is CVSLKDRLNTGELFF.

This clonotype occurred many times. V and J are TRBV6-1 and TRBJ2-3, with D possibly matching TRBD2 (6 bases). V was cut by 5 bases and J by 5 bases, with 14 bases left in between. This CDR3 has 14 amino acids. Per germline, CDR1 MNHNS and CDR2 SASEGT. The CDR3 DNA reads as TGTGCCAGCAGTCGGGCGGGAACCCAAGATACGCAGTATTTT. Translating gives CASSRAGTQDTQYF.

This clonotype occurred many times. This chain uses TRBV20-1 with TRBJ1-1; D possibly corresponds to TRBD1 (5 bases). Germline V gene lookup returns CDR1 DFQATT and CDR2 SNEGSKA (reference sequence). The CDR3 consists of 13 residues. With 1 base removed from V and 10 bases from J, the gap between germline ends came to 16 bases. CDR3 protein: CSARVGARQGAFF. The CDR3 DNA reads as TGCAGTGCTAGAGTTGGGGCGCGCCAAGGAGCTTTCTTT.

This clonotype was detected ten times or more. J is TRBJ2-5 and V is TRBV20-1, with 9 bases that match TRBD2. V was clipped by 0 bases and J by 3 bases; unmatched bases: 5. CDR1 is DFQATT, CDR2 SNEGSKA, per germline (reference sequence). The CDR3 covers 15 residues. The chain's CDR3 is CSARDIAGVEETQYF. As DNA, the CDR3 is TGCAGTGCTAGAGATATAGCGGGAGTAGAAGAGACCCAGTACTTC.

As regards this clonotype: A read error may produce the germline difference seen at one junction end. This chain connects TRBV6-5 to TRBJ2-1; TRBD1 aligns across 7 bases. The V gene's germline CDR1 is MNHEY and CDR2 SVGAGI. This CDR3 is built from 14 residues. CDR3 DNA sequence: TGTGCCAGCAGTCGACAGGGATCCTACATTGAGCAGCTCTTC. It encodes CASSRQGSYIEQLF.

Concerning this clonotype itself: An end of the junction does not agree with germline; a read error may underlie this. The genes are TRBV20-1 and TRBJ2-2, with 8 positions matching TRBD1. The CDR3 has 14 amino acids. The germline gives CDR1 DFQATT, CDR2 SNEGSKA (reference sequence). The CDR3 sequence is CSAKYRDRSLELSF. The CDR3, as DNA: TGCAGTGCTAAATACCGGGACAGGTCTTTGGAGCTGTCTTTT.

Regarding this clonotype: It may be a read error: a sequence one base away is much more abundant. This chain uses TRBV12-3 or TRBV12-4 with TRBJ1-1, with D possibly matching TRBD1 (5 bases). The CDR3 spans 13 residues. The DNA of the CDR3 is TGTGTCAGCAGTTATCAGGGGAACACTGAAGCTTTCTTT. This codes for CVSSYQGNTEAFF.

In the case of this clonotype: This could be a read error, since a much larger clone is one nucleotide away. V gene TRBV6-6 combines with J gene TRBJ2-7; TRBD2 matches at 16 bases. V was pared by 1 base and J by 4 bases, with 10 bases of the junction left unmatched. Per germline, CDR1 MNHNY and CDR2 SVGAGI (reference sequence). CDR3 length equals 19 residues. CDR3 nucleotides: TGTGCCAGCAGTTACTTTCTCGGGACTAGCGGGAGGGCAAGATACGAGCAGTACTTC. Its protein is CASSYFLGTSGRARYEQYF.

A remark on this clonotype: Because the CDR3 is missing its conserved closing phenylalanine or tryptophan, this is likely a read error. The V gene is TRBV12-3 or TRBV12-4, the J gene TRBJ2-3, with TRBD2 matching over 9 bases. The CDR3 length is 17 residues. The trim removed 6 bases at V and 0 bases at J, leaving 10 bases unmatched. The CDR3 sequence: CASSELELAGSTDTQYL. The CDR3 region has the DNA TGTGCCAGCAGCGAGCTCGAACTAGCGGGCAGCACAGATACGCAGTATCTT.

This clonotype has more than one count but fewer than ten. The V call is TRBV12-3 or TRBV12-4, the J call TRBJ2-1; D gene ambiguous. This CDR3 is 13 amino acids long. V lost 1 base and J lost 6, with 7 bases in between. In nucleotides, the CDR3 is TGTGCCAGCAGTTTAGGACATTCCAATGAGCAGTTCTTC. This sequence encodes CASSLGHSNEQFF.

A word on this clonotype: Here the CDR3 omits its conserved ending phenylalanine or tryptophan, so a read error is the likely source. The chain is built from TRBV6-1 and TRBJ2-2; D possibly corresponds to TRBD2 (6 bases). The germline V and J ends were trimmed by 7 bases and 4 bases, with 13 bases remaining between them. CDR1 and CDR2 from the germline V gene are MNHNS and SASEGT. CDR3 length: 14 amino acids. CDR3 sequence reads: CASIEGTSTGELFL. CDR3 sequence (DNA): TGTGCCAGCATCGAAGGGACTTCCACCGGGGAGCTGTTTTTA.

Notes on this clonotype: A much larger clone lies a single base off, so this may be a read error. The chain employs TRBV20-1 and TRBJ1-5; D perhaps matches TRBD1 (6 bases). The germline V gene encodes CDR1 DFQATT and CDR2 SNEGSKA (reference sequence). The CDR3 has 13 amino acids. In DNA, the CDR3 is TGCAGTACTAGAGGGGACATGAAGCAGCCCCAGCATTTT. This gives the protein CSTRGDMKQPQHF.

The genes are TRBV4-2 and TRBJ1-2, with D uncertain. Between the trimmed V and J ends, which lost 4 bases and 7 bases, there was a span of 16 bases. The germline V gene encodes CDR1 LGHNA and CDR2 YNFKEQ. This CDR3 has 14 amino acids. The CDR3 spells CASSPGGSEGGYTF. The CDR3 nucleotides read TGTGCCAGCAGCCCGGGCGGCTCCGAGGGTGGCTACACCTTC.